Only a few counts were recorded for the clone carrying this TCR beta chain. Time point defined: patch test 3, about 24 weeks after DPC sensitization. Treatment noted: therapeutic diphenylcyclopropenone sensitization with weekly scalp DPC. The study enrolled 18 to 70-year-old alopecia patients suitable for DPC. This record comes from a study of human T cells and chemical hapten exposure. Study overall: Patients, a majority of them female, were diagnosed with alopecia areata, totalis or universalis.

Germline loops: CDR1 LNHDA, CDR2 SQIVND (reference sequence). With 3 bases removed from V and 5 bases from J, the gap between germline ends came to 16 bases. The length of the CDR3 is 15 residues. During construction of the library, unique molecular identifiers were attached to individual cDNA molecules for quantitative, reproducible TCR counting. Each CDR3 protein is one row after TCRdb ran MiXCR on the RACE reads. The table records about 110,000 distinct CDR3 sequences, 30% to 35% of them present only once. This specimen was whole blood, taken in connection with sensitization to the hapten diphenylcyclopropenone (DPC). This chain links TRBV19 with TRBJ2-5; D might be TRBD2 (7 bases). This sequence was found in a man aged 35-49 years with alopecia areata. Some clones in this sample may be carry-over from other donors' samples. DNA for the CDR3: TGTGCCAGTAGTATGAATCGGGGGGCGCGGGAGACCCAGTACTTC. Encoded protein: CASSMNRGARETQYF.